Below, 17 T cell receptor beta chains from the same sample are listed, as sequenced in a study of post-analysis software for immune sequencing data. Findings of the study overall: Five or six TRBV segments were significantly more frequent in patients than in controls. TRBV5-6, TRBV5-1 and TRBV20-1 were among these segments.

Their cognate antigens are unknown. Prepared TCR beta cDNA libraries contained unique molecular identifiers. TCRdb ran MiXCR on the PCR reads and lists one entry per CDR3 protein. Among almost 700,000 distinct CDR3 sequences listed, roughly three fifths were seen once. Material for sequencing was blood. The receptor set was obtained from a girl aged 2-10 years with multiple sclerosis.

The genes are TRBV6-9 and TRBJ2-3, with TRBD1 identical over 12 bases. Germline V lookup: CDR1 MNHGY, CDR2 SVAAGI. Unmatched junction bases numbered 9, after V lost 7 bases and J lost 4 bases. The CDR3 runs 16 residues. The CDR3 DNA reads as TGTGCCAGCACCCAAAGGGGGACAGGGGGCCCAGATACGCAGTATTTT. It encodes CASTQRGTGGPDTQYF.

The chain is built from TRBV5-1 and TRBJ2-1, with D unclear. The CDR3 extends over 16 amino acids. Germline CDR1 and CDR2: SGHRS and YFSETQ. V was trimmed by 1 base and J by 0 bases, leaving 11 bases between them. The CDR3 loop reads CASSLKLSHSYNEQFF. The CDR3 bases are TGCGCCAGCAGCTTGAAACTCTCCCACTCCTACAATGAGCAGTTCTTC.

This clonotype has only a few counts. V usage is TRBV5-6 and J usage is TRBJ1-2, with TRBD1 identical over 9 bases. The CDR3 sequence is 13 residues long. Germline values: CDR1 SGHDT, CDR2 YYEEEE. The V gene end was trimmed by 7 bases and the J gene end by 4 bases; junction bases not matched to a gene: 5. CDR3 nucleotides: TGTGCCAGCTTCCGGACAGGGGTCTATGGCTACACCTTC. This codes for CASFRTGVYGYTF.

J is TRBJ1-6 and V is TRBV9; D is unclear. The length of the CDR3 is 13 residues. V was trimmed by 4 bases and J by 10 bases, leaving 12 bases between them. Germline V gene lookup returns CDR1 SGDLS and CDR2 YYNGEE. The CDR3 loop is CASSSSGGSPLHF. CDR3 DNA: TGTGCCAGCAGCTCCTCCGGTGGATCACCCCTCCACTTT.

This clonotype has a handful of counts. The chain links TRBV29-1 to TRBJ2-5; TRBD1 aligns across 9 bases. Germline V gene sequence: CDR1 SQVTM, CDR2 ANQGSEA. V was pared by 5 bases and J by 3 bases, with 4 bases of the junction left unmatched. The CDR3 loop spans 13 amino acids. The CDR3 bases are TGCAGCGTTTCTTGGACAGGGGAAGAGACCCAGTACTTC. This translates into CSVSWTGEETQYF.

The chain is built from TRBV20-1 and TRBJ2-7; TRBD2 agrees at 8 bases. Germline CDR1 reads DFQATT; CDR2 reads SNEGSKA (reference sequence). Losses at the gene ends were 0 bases for V and 3 bases for J; bases not matched to a gene: 7. The CDR3 loop spans 15 amino acids. This CDR3 reads CSAREWSGSDYEQYF. The DNA of the CDR3 is TGCAGTGCTAGAGAGTGGAGCGGGAGCGACTACGAGCAGTACTTC.

This clonotype showed up many times. DNA of the CDR3: TGTGCCAGCAGCTCTTACACAGATACGCAGTATTTT. Translated, it gives CASSSYTDTQYF. The rearrangement links TRBV7-2 to TRBJ2-3; D remains ambiguous. CDR1 and CDR2 (germline): SGHTA, FQGNSA. The CDR3 extends over 12 amino acids. Trimming left V 4 bases short and J 2 bases short, with 4 bases between.

This clonotype showed up just a few times. V gene TRBV7-6 combines with J gene TRBJ2-1; tentative D call: TRBD1 (6 bases). The germline gives CDR1 SGHVS, CDR2 FNYEAQ. The CDR3 length is 16 residues. The ends were cut back, 1 base at V and 3 bases at J, with 13 bases in the middle. In nucleotides, the CDR3 is TGTGCCAGCAGCTTAGGGGGGCCCCAACTCTACAATGAGCAGTTCTTC. It codes for CASSLGGPQLYNEQFF.

This chain links TRBV4-1 with TRBJ2-1; the match to TRBD2 covers 10 bases. J gave up 3 bases and V 1 base, and 9 bases lay outside the gene matches. The germline V gene has CDR1 MGHRA and CDR2 YSYEKL. The CDR3 totals 18 residues. CDR3 in amino acids: CASSQVASGSLSYNEQFF. CDR3 DNA sequence: TGCGCCAGCAGCCAAGTCGCTAGCGGGAGTCTAAGCTACAATGAGCAGTTCTTC.

This rearrangement joins TRBV9 to TRBJ2-7, with D possibly matching TRBD1 (6 bases). The V and J ends lost 0 bases and 1 base respectively, with 11 bases between them. Per germline, CDR1 SGDLS and CDR2 YYNGEE. CDR3 length: 15 amino acids. The CDR3 sequence: CASSVAAGESYEQYF. The DNA for the CDR3 is TGTGCCAGCAGCGTAGCGGCAGGGGAATCCTACGAGCAGTACTTC.

This CDR3 is CASSFGEGNSPLHF. CDR3 coding DNA: TGTGCCAGCAGTTTTGGGGAAGGTAATTCACCCCTCCACTTT. The chain couples TRBV27 to TRBJ1-6, with D hard to call. This CDR3 has 14 residues. Germline values: CDR1 MNHEY, CDR2 SMNVEV (reference sequence). Trimming pared 3 bases from V and 6 bases from J, leaving 9 bases between.

CDR3 in DNA: TGTGCCAGCAGCAAAAGCCAGCGGGAGGGGGCCAACGTCCTGACTTTC. Amino acids: CASSKSQREGANVLTF. The chain couples TRBV21-1 to TRBJ2-6; the D segment call TRBD2 is taken from the table without a DNA check. TRBV21-1 is termed a pseudogene. The CDR3 consists of 16 residues.

The chain uses TRBV12-3 or TRBV12-4 and TRBJ1-2; maybe TRBD1 (6 bases). The CDR3 is made up of 13 amino acids. V was shortened by 3 bases and J by 7 bases, with 12 bases between the two germline ends. The DNA of the CDR3 is TGTGCCAGCAGTTTTACGGGGGGCTTTGGCTACACCTTC. Translated, it gives CASSFTGGFGYTF.

This chain connects TRBV6-5 to TRBJ1-3, with a possible D match to TRBD1 (5 bases). Germline V CDR1 and CDR2: MNHEY, SVGAGI. The CDR3 runs to 13 residues. V was trimmed by 7 bases and J by 7 bases, leaving 14 bases between them. The CDR3, as DNA: TGTGCCAGCACCACCGGGGAGGGGAACACCATATATTTT. Residues: CASTTGEGNTIYF.

V and J are TRBV5-1 and TRBJ2-6; tentative D call: TRBD1 (7 bases). The length of the CDR3 is 21 residues. Germline V CDR1 and CDR2: SGHRS, YFSETQ. Deletions cut 3 bases from V and 0 bases from J, with 25 bases between. CDR3 sequence (DNA): TGCGCCAGCAGCTCCCTCGGAGGCTGGAGGGGGCCTAGCTCTGGGGCCAACGTCCTGACTTTC. Its translation: CASSSLGGWRGPSSGANVLTF.

The chain uses TRBV6-1 and TRBJ1-2, with TRBD1 matching over 8 bases. CDR3 length: 16 amino acids. V trimming: 4 bases; J trimming: 6 bases; junction bases outside the gene matches: 13. Germline V gene sequence: CDR1 MNHNS, CDR2 SASEGT. The CDR3 DNA reads TGTGCCAGCAGTGTGTCGGGACAGGCCCTTTTGCATGGCTACACCTTC. It is translated as CASSVSGQALLHGYTF.

The chain is built from TRBV7-9 and TRBJ1-1, with D possibly being TRBD1 (5 bases). CDR3 length: 12 residues. The V gene lost 5 bases and the J gene lost 8 bases, with 12 bases spanning the gap. Germline loops: CDR1 SEHNR, CDR2 FQNEAQ (reference sequence). The CDR3 loop reads CASSKTGGEAFF. CDR3 DNA sequence: TGTGCCAGCAGCAAAACAGGAGGGGAAGCTTTCTTT. The full variable domain, with the rest looked up from reference TRBV7-9 and TRBJ1-1, is DTGVSQNPRHKITKRGQNVTFRCDPISEHNRLYWYRQTLGQGPEFLTYFQNEAQLEKSRLLSDRFSAERPKGSFSTLEIQRTEQGDSAMYLCASSKTGGEAFFGQGTRLTVV.